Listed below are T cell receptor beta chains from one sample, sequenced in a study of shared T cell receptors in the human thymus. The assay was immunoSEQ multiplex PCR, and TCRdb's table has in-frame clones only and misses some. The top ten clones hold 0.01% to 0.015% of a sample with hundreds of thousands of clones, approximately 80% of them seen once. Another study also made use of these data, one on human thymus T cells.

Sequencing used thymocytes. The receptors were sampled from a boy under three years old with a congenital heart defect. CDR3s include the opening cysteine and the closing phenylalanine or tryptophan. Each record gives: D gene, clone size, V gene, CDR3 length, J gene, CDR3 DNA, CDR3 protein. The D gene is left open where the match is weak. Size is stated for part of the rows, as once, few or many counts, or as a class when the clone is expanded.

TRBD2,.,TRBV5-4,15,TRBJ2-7,TGTGCCAGCAGCTTGGCCCGCGGGAGCTCGAACGGGCAGTACTTC,CASSLARGSSNGQYF
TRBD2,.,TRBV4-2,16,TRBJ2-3,TGTGCCAGCAGCCAAGGGACTAGCGGGTTTGGAGATACGCAGTATTTT,CASSQGTSGFGDTQYF
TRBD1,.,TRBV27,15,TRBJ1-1,TGTGCCAGCAGTCCGGGACAGGGAGGGGGCACTGAAGCTTTCTTT,CASSPGQGGGTEAFF
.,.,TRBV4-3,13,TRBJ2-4,TGCGCCAGCAGCCAGGCCCGACTGGGCATTCAGTACTTC,CASSQARLGIQYF
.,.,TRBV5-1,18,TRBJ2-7,TGCGCCAGCAGCTTTAGGAGCTCCCTTCCGGTCGCCTCGGATGAGCAGTACTTC,CASSFRSSLPVASDEQYF
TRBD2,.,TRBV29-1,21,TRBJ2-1,TGCAGCGTTGTAGGGGGGGTTCCGGGACTAGCGGGAGCCTTGTCCTACAATGAGCAGTTCTTC,CSVVGGVPGLAGALSYNEQFF
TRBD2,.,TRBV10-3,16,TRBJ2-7,TGTGCCATCAGTGAGTCCCCGTCGGAGCGGGGGTTGGAGCAGTACTTC,CAISESPSERGLEQYF
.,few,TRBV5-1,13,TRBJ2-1,TGCGCCAGCAGCCGGAGAAACTACAATGAGCAGTTCTTC,CASSRRNYNEQFF
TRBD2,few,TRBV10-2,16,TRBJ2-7,TGCGCCAGCAGTGGGGCTAGCGGGAGGAAAGGGTACGAGCAGTACTTC,CASSGASGRKGYEQYF
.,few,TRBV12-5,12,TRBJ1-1,TGTGCTAGTGGTTTGGTAGGGGCTGAAGCTTTCTTT,CASGLVGAEAFF
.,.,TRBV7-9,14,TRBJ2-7,TGTGCCAGCACTTCAGCGGGCGCTTCCTACGAGCAGTACTTC,CASTSAGASYEQYF
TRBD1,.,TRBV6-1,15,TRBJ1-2,TGTGCCAGCAACGGACCGGGACAGGGAAACTATGGCTACACCTTC,CASNGPGQGNYGYTF
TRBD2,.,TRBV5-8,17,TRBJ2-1,TGTGCCAGGCCTGGCGGACTAGCGGGAGCCCCCGAGGATGAGCAGTTCTTC,CARPGGLAGAPEDEQFF
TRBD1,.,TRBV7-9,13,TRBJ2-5,TGTGCCAGCACTCGGGGACAGGTCAGGGCCCAGTACTTC,CASTRGQVRAQYF
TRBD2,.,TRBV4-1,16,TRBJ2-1,TGCGCCAGCAGCCCCGTACAAGCGGGAGGATACAATGAGCAGTTCTTC,CASSPVQAGGYNEQFF
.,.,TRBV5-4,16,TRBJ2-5,TGTGCCAGCAGCTTGGCCCAACCACCGGGGCAAGAGACCCAGTACTTC,CASSLAQPPGQETQYF
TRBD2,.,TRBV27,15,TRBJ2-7,TGTGCCAGCAGTTCGTTGACTAGCGGGTCCGGCGAGCAGTACTTC,CASSSLTSGSGEQYF
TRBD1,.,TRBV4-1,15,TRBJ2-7,TGCGCCAGCAGCCAAGGAGTCAGGGGGTCCGACGAGCAGTACTTC,CASSQGVRGSDEQYF
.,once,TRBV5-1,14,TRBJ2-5,TGCGCCAGCAGCTTGGGGACTACTCAAGAGACCCAGTACTTC,CASSLGTTQETQYF
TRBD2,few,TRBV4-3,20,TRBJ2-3,TGCGCCAGCAGCCACGTGCAGGGACTAGCGGGAGTAGTGTGCACAGATACGCAGTATTTT,CASSHVQGLAGVVCTDTQYF
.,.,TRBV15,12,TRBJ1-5,TGTGCCACCAGCAGAGTTGCGCAGCCCCAGCATTTT,CATSRVAQPQHF
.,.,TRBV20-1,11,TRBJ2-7,TGCAGTGTCACGGACAGTCACGAGCAGTACTTC,CSVTDSHEQYF
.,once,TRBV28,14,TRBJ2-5,TGTGCCAGCAGTTCGATCGGGGAACCAGAGACCCAGTACTTC,CASSSIGEPETQYF
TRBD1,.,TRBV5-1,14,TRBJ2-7,TGCGCCAGCAGCTTGCTTGGGGACAGTACCGAGCAGTACTTC,CASSLLGDSTEQYF
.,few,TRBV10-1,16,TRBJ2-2,TGCGCCAGCAGTGAGGCCAACAGGGGAGGACCCGGGGAGCTGTTTTTT,CASSEANRGGPGELFF
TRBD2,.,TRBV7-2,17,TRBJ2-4,TGTGCCAGCAGCTTAGGCCCCCAGCGGGAGGGGGGGAACATTCAGTACTTC,CASSLGPQREGGNIQYF
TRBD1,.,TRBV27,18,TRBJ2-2,TGTGCCAGCAGCCCTCCTTCCCACAGGGGGCCAAAGGGCGGGGAGCTGTTTTTT,CASSPPSHRGPKGGELFF
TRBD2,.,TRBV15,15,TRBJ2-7,TGTGCCACCAGCAGCCAACTAGCGGAACCCTACGAGCAGTACTTC,CATSSQLAEPYEQYF
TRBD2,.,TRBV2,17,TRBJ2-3,TGTGCCAGCAGTGAAGCGGATGTAGCGGGCGGCACAGATACGCAGTATTTT,CASSEADVAGGTDTQYF
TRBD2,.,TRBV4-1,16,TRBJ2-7,TGCGCCAGCAGCCCTACGGGACTAGCGGGGTTCTACGAGCAGTACTTC,CASSPTGLAGFYEQYF
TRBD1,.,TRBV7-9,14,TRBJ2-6,TGTGCCATCGGAAGGGGGCCCGGGGCCAACGTCCTGACTTTC,CAIGRGPGANVLTF
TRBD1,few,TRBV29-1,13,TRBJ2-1,TGCAGCGGGCGGGACAGGGCCTACAATGAGCAGTTCTTC,CSGRDRAYNEQFF
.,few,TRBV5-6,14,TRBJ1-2,TGTGCCAGCAGCCGGGACATCTATAACTATGGCTACACCTTC,CASSRDIYNYGYTF
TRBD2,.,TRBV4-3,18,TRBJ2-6,TGCGCCAGCAGCCAAGGACTAGCGGTCCTCTCTGGGGCCAACGTCCTGACTTTC,CASSQGLAVLSGANVLTF
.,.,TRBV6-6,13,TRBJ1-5,TGTGCCAGCAGTTACGAAGGAGATCAGCCCCAGCATTTT,CASSYEGDQPQHF
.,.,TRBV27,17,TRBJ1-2,TGTGCCAGCAGTTTATACGGGAGGAGTCGTTCTAACTATGGCTACACCTTC,CASSLYGRSRSNYGYTF
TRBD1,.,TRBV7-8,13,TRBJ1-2,TGTGCCAGCAGGACTACAGGGGTCTATGGCTACACCTTC,CASRTTGVYGYTF
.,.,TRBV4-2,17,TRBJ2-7,TGTGCCAGCAGCCAAGATTTGGTCAGCGGCAAGAACTACGAGCAGTACTTC,CASSQDLVSGKNYEQYF
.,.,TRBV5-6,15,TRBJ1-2,TGTGCCAGCAGCTTCTCTGGAGTTGGTAACTATGGCTACACCTTC,CASSFSGVGNYGYTF
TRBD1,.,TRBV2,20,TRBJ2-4,TGTGCCAGCAGTGAATTTAAGGTCGGCAGGGGGTGGTTAGCCAAAAACATTCAGTACTTC,CASSEFKVGRGWLAKNIQYF
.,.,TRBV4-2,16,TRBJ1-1,TGTGCCAGCAGCCAAGTATGGGGCCAGATGAACACTGAAGCTTTCTTT,CASSQVWGQMNTEAFF
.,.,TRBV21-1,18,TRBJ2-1,TGTGCCAGCAGCAAATTAGTTCGGCGGGAGCCCTCCTACAATGAGCAGTTCTTC,CASSKLVRREPSYNEQFF
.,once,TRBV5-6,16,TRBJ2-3,TGTGCCAGCAGCTTATGCGGGAACCGTAGCACAGATACGCAGTATTTT,CASSLCGNRSTDTQYF
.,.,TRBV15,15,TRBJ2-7,TGTGCCACCAGCTTGGGCCTAGCTTTATCCTACGAGCAGTACTTC,CATSLGLALSYEQYF
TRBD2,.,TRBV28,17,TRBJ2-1,TGTGCCAGCAGTCCCGGAGCGGGAGGGCCCTTCTACAATGAGCAGTTCTTC,CASSPGAGGPFYNEQFF
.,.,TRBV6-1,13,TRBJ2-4,TGTGCCAGCAGCAGACAGGAGGTAAACATTCAGTACTTC,CASSRQEVNIQYF
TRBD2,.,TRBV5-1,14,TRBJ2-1,TGCGCCAACCCACTAGCGGGAGTTGAGAATGAGCAGTTCTTC,CANPLAGVENEQFF
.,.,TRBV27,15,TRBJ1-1,TGTGCCAGCAGTCCCCCCCACAGCATGAACACTGAAGCTTTCTTT,CASSPPHSMNTEAFF
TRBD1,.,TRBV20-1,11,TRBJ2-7,TGCAGAGTAGGGGGCAGGAACGAGCAGTACTTC,CRVGGRNEQYF
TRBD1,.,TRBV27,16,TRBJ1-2,TGTGCCAGCAGTTTATCGCGGACAGGGAAGGGCTATGGCTACACCTTC,CASSLSRTGKGYGYTF
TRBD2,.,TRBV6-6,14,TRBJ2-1,TGTGCCAGCAATGTGACTAGCGGGAACAATGAGCAGTTCTTC,CASNVTSGNNEQFF
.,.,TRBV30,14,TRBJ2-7,TGTGCCTGGAGTCCCCTCGGGAGAGGGTACGAGCAGTACTTC,CAWSPLGRGYEQYF
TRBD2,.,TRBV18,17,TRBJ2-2,TGTGCCAGCTCACCACGGGAGGGACTACCCCCCACCGGGGAGCTGTTTTTT,CASSPREGLPPTGELFF
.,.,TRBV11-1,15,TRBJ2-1,TGTGCCAGCAGCTTAGTCCCCCAGGAGGATAGTGAGCAGTTCTTC,CASSLVPQEDSEQFF
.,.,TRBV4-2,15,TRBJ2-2,TGTGCCAGCAGGCAAGGGCGGTCGCTCACCGGGGAGCTGTTTTTT,CASRQGRSLTGELFF
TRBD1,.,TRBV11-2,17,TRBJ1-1,TGTGCCGGCAGCTTAGGGGACAGGGCTGGAGTGAACACTGAAGCTTTCTTT,CAGSLGDRAGVNTEAFF
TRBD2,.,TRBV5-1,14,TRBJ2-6,TGCGCTACCCGGGGGGGCTCTGGGGCCAACGTCCTGACTTTC,CATRGGSGANVLTF
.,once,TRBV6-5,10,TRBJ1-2,TGTGCCGCTCGGGGGGGCGGCTACACCTTC,CAARGGGYTF
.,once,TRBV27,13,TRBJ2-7,TGTGCCAGCAGTCTAGATCAGCGATACGAGCAGTACTTC,CASSLDQRYEQYF
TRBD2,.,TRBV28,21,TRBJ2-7,TGTGCCAGTAGGTTGGGACGGGGGAATACTAGCGGGAGGCCCAAACCCTACGAGCAGTACTTC,CASRLGRGNTSGRPKPYEQYF